Sequencing of this TCR beta chain was carried out in a study of CD8 T cells in Susac syndrome (dated by TCRdb to between 2018 and 2021). Notes on the research overall: Repertoire sequencing was used to test whether CD8+ T cell activation and differentiation in Susac syndrome was antigen driven. Overall study outcomes, separate from this receptor: The TCR sequencing and HLA analysis was acknowledged to have included a relatively small number of individuals.

RNA was extracted using the RNeasy kit, and about 0.5 to 1 ug of the RNA was reverse transcribed with random hexamers. TCR beta CDR3 regions were amplified with the immunoSEQ multiplex PCR assay covering 54 Vbeta and 13 Jbeta segments. PCR amplification bias was corrected using a synthetic template baseline for primer optimization and computational correction. The original pipeline was this. Only productive sequences were kept, with reads annotated to V, D and J genes according to IMGT and analyzed in immunoSEQ Analyzer. To calculate clonality, Shannon entropy was normalized by log2 of the number of productive unique sequences and then subtracted from one. For each patient and control, public and private clones were evaluated within the 100 most prevalent clones. Clones were defined as Susac-specific when absent from the healthy and MS cohorts, from fewer than 1,200 published viral clones and from other ImmuneACCESS disease sequences. The raw public reads went through TCRdb reprocessing: fastp at Q25, MiXCR clone calling, in-frame beta chains kept. Rows are unified per CDR3 protein, each entry keeping the most common DNA and genes. The V and J calls and clone size come from TCRdb's table, not from the authors' own analysis. In all, the sample holds 100,000 to 150,000 distinct CDR3 sequences, and about 95% of those were seen once. The ten most abundant clones make up more than 0.075% of the sample.

About this clonotype itself: The specificity of this receptor is unknown. An end of the junction differs from the germline gene, which may be a read error.

For CDR1 and CDR2, the germline V gene (reference sequence) lists GTSNPN and SVGIG. The CDR3 has 14 amino acids, counting the end cysteine and phenylalanine. Only the CDR3 portion is preserved as DNA: 42 bases, with reading frame beginning at the first base. High-throughput TCR beta sequencing profiled peripheral blood CD8+ and CD4+ T cells from healthy donors, Susac syndrome patients and multiple sclerosis patients. Healthy donors were included as age- and sex-matched controls. Bulk CD8+ and CD4+ T cells were purified by magnetic negative isolation, whereas CD8+ TEMRA cells were enriched by FACS. Blood was collected in EDTA tubes and processed within 24 hours, with PBMCs isolated through density gradient centrifugation. PBMCs intended for TCR sequencing were cryopreserved in liquid nitrogen and were subsequently thawed in a 37 degrees C water bath. The sorted or isolated CD4+, CD8+ and CD8+ TEMRA cells had a purity of 90% or higher.

Sequenced: CD4+ T cells from PBMCs. This TCR derives from a human donor in good health. The chain employs TRBV30 and TRBJ2-1, with 10 junctional bases fitting TRBD2. Here the CDR3 is given as CATRIAGGAHEQLF. The sequence in DNA is TGTGCCACCAGAATAGCGGGAGGTGCCCATGAGCAGCTCTTC. Outside the CDR3, residues come from the reference TRBV30 and TRBJ2-1 proteins, so the full variable domain is: SQTIHQWPATLVQPVGSPLSLECTVEGTSNPNLYWYRQAAGRGLQLLFYSVGIGQISSEVPQNLSASRPQDRQFILSSKKLLLSDSGFYLCATRIAGGAHEQLFGPGTRLTVL.